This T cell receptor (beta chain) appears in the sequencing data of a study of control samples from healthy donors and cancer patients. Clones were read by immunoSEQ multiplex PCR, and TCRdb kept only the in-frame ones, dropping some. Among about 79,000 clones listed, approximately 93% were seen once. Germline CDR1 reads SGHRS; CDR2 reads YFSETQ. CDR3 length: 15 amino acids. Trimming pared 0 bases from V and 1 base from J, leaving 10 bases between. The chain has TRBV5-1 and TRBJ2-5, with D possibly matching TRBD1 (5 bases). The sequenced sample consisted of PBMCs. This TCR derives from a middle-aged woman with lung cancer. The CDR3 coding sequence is TGCGCCAGCAGCTTGGGACAGCTCGGCCAAGAGACCCAGTACTTC. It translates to CASSLGQLGQETQYF.